What follows are 6 T cell receptor beta chains derived from one specimen sequenced in a study of molecular identifiers for immune sequencing clone quantification. TCRdb re-analysed the PCR reads in MiXCR, keeping a single row per CDR3 protein. The sample holds approximately 500,000 distinct CDR3 sequences, around a fifth seen once. The sample taken for sequencing was naive CD8+ T cells from blood, with Jurkat cell RNA spiked in. Subset of the sample: FACS-sorted CD8+CD4-CCR7+CD45RA+ naive T cells. Every receptor here comes from a human donor in good health. Some libraries in this study had Jurkat cell RNA spiked in.

Regarding this clonotype: Relative to the germline gene, one junction end is altered; a read error may explain this. The genes are TRBV7-2 and TRBJ2-7, with unresolved D. Germline V lookup: CDR1 SGHTA, CDR2 FQGNSA. This CDR3 comprises 11 residues. CDR3 sequence (DNA): TGTGCCAGCAGCTCACAGTACGAGCAGCACTTC. Residues: CASSSQYEQHF.

V is TRBV12-3 or TRBV12-4 and J is TRBJ1-6, with D tentatively TRBD1 (5 bases). The CDR3 contains 16 residues. Between the trimmed V and J ends, which lost 4 bases and 8 bases, there was a span of 18 bases. CDR3 protein: CASSSFGDVGDSPLHF. DNA for the CDR3: TGTGCCAGCAGTTCTTTTGGGGACGTAGGCGATTCACCCCTCCACTTT.

There are many counts of this clonotype. The chain couples TRBV4-3 to TRBJ1-6, with D possibly being TRBD1 (6 bases). The CDR3 has 15 amino acids. CDR1 and CDR2 from the germline V gene are LGHNA and YSLEER. Trimming left V 4 bases short and J 9 bases short, with 16 bases between. The CDR3 DNA reads as TGCGCCAGCAGCCCCACAGGGACTTTAGGTTCACCCCTCCACTTT. This sequence encodes CASSPTGTLGSPLHF.

The CDR3 DNA sequence: TGCAGTGCTAGAGATCGGGGCACCTTGTACGAGCAGTACTTC. Protein sequence: CSARDRGTLYEQYF. The genes are TRBV20-1 and TRBJ2-7; D may be TRBD1 or TRBD2 (5 bases each). CDR3 length equals 14 residues. The germline V gene has CDR1 DFQATT and CDR2 SNEGSKA (reference sequence). Trimming cost V 0 bases and J 4 bases, with 13 bases left between them.

This clonotype has only a few counts. V is TRBV11-2 and J is TRBJ2-1, with 10 bases that match TRBD2. CDR3 size: 17 residues. Germline V gene lookup returns CDR1 SGHAT and CDR2 FQNNGV. V lost 0 bases and J lost 4; bases outside the gene matches: 6. DNA of the CDR3: TGTGCCAGCAGCTTAGATCTAGCGGGAGTAATGTACAATGAGCAGTTCTTC. Protein: CASSLDLAGVMYNEQFF.

On this clonotype: This may arise from a read error, as a much more abundant clone is one base away. The J gene is TRBJ2-1, the V gene TRBV4-3; tentatively, D is TRBD1 (5 bases). Germline lookup yields CDR1 LGHNA and CDR2 YSLEER. The CDR3 extends over 16 amino acids. Written as DNA, the CDR3 is TGCGCCGGCAGCCAAGTTTGGTCAGGGCCCTACAATGAGCAGTTCTTC. It encodes CAGSQVWSGPYNEQFF.